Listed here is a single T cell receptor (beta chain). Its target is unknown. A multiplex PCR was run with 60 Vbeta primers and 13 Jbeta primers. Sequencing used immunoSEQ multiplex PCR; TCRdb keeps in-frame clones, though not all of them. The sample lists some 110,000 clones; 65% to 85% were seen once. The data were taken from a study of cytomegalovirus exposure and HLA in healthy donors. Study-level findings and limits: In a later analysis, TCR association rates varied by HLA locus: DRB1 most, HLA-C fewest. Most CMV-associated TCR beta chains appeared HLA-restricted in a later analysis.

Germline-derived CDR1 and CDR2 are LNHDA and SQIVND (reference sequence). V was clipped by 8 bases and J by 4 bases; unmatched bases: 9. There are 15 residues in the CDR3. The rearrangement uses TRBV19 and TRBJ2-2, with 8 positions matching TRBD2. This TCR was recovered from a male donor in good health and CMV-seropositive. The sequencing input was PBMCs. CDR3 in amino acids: CASYPHLAGTGELFF. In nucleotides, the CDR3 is TGTGCCAGTTACCCGCATCTAGCGGGCACCGGGGAGCTGTTTTTT.